One sample yielded the 7 T cell receptor beta chains listed below, sequenced in a study of regulatory and conventional T cells in RAG deficiency. The data were produced by immunoSEQ multiplex PCR, yet TCRdb's version contains in-frame clones alone and is incomplete. Altogether 45,000 or so clones are present, 85% to 90% being singletons, with the ten largest covering 0.4% to 0.55%. Blood CD4+ CD25-low CD127-high conventional T cells supplied the genomic DNA template. The same data also went into a second study, on regulatory T cells. This second study notes: Primers: 52 TRBV forward and 13 TRBJ reverse.

Input material: CD4+ effector T cells sorted from blood. These receptor sequences come from a human donor in good health.

The table lists this clone with a few counts. The chain uses TRBV6-5 and TRBJ2-5; TRBD1 or TRBD2 may be the D gene (5 bases each). In germline, CDR1 is MNHEY, CDR2 SVGAGI. This CDR3 is 13 amino acids long. The ends were cut back, 6 bases at V and 5 bases at J, with 13 bases in the middle. The CDR3 DNA is TGTGCCAGCAGCTCGCAGGGCGGGGAGACCCAGTACTTC. As protein: CASSSQGGETQYF.

This clone has just a few counts. This chain links TRBV11-2 with TRBJ1-1; 9 bases agree with TRBD1. From germline, CDR1 is SGHAT and CDR2 FQNNGV. This CDR3 is built from 14 residues. Losses at the gene ends were 5 bases for V and 5 bases for J; bases not matched to a gene: 6. CDR3 nucleotides: TGTGCCAGCAGCAAACTGACAGGGGGAACTGAAGCTTTCTTT. Translation: CASSKLTGGTEAFF.

J is TRBJ1-2 and V is TRBV5-1, with TRBD1 matching 9 bases. Germline V lookup: CDR1 SGHRS, CDR2 YFSETQ. The V and J ends lost 2 bases and 5 bases, in that order; junction bases with no gene match: 7. CDR3 length: 15 amino acids. The CDR3 protein is CASSFRQGEPYGYTF. The CDR3 DNA is TGCGCCAGCAGCTTCCGACAGGGGGAACCTTATGGCTACACCTTC.

This clone came up a few times. The chain recombines TRBV15 with TRBJ1-3; TRBD1 matches 7 bases. This CDR3 region has 18 residues. Trimming removed 3 bases from V and 3 bases from J; junction bases left unmatched: 14. Germline lookup yields CDR1 LNHNV and CDR2 YYDKDF (reference sequence). The CDR3 bases are TGTGCCACCAGCAGCCTAGGACAGGCTGGTGACCGTGGAAACACCATATATTTT. Translation: CATSSLGQAGDRGNTIYF.

The V and J genes are TRBV5-1 and TRBJ2-4; TRBD1 matches 7 bases. The CDR3 consists of 16 residues. Germline V gene sequence: CDR1 SGHRS, CDR2 YFSETQ. V lost 3 bases to trimming and J lost 8 bases; unmatched junction nucleotides: 14. CDR3 DNA: TGCGCCAGCAGCTCTCGCCCCGACAGGGATCGAGACATTCAGTACTTC. Translated, it gives CASSSRPDRDRDIQYF.

This sequence joins TRBV4-1 and TRBJ1-1; D ambiguous. The CDR3 spans 17 residues. Trimming stripped 3 bases from V and 0 bases from J, with 17 bases between. Germline V gene data show CDR1 as MGHRA and CDR2 as YSYEKL. CDR3 sequence reads: CASSHNKYGMMNTEAFF. The CDR3 nucleotides are TGCGCCAGCAGCCATAATAAGTACGGGATGATGAACACTGAAGCTTTCTTT.

The chain uses TRBV27 and TRBJ2-3, with 9 nucleotides matching TRBD2. Germline V gene data show CDR1 as MNHEY and CDR2 as SMNVEV (reference sequence). CDR3 size: 17 residues. The V segment lost 4 bases and the J segment 5 bases; nucleotides outside the gene matches: 13. Written as DNA, the CDR3 is TGTGCCAGCAGTTCCTACCTAGGCGGGAGGGAAGGAGATACGCAGTATTTT. Encoded protein: CASSSYLGGREGDTQYF.